Listed below are T cell receptor beta chains from one sample, sequenced in a study of T cells in Graves' hyperthyroidism and ophthalmopathy. TCRdb reprocessed the multiplex PCR reads via MiXCR and lists one record per CDR3 protein. The sample contains some 760,000 distinct CDR3 sequences, 14% of which appear only once. The sample was blood. These receptors originate from a woman aged 18 to 35 with Graves' hyperthyroidism. Both conserved end residues are part of each CDR3. The order of the fields is V gene, J gene, clone size, D gene, CDR3 DNA, CDR3 protein. A D gene is named only where the DNA matches it firmly. Clone size is shown for a subset of rows, as once, few, many or a class of expanded clone.

V gene: TRBV20-1
J gene: TRBJ2-3
clone size: few
D gene: NA
CDR3 DNA: TGCAGTGCTAGAACAAACACAGATACGCAGTATTTT
CDR3 protein: CSARTNTDTQYF

V gene: TRBV20-1
J gene: TRBJ2-7
clone size: many
D gene: TRBD1
CDR3 DNA: TGCAGTGCTACAAAAGGACAGGGGACCTACGAGCAGTACTTC
CDR3 protein: CSATKGQGTYEQYF

V gene: TRBV24-1
J gene: TRBJ2-3
clone size: NA
D gene: NA
CDR3 DNA: TGTGCCACCAGTGATGAGGACAGTACTGCACAGATGGCGCAGTATTTT
CDR3 protein: CATSDEDSTAQMAQYF

V gene: TRBV2
J gene: TRBJ2-7
clone size: NA
D gene: TRBD2
CDR3 DNA: TGTGCCAGCAGTATCCCGGGACTACCCTCCGAGCAGTACTTC
CDR3 protein: CASSIPGLPSEQYF

V gene: TRBV10-3
J gene: TRBJ2-3
clone size: few
D gene: NA
CDR3 DNA: TGTGCCATCAGTGTCTACACAGATACGCAGTATTTT
CDR3 protein: CAISVYTDTQYF

V gene: TRBV7-9
J gene: TRBJ1-2
clone size: NA
D gene: TRBD1
CDR3 DNA: TGTGCCAGCAGCTCTCGAGACGGCAGGGGGGGGTATGGCTACACCTTC
CDR3 protein: CASSSRDGRGGYGYTF

V gene: TRBV7-9
J gene: TRBJ1-5
clone size: many
D gene: TRBD1
CDR3 DNA: TGTGCCAGCAGCCGTCAGGACAGGGGGGATCAGCCCCAGCATTTT
CDR3 protein: CASSRQDRGDQPQHF

V gene: TRBV29-1
J gene: TRBJ2-1
clone size: many
D gene: TRBD2
CDR3 DNA: TGCAGCGTTGAAGGCCTCCCAAGCGGGAAGATTTACAATGAGCAGTTCTTC
CDR3 protein: CSVEGLPSGKIYNEQFF

V gene: TRBV6-2/TRBV6-3
J gene: TRBJ1-2
clone size: NA
D gene: TRBD1
CDR3 DNA: TGTGCCAGCAGGCAGGGACAGAACTATGGCTACACCTTC
CDR3 protein: CASRQGQNYGYTF

V gene: TRBV19
J gene: TRBJ2-3
clone size: few
D gene: NA
CDR3 DNA: TGTGCCAGTAGTCGCATTAGCCCAAGCACAGATACGCAGTATTTT
CDR3 protein: CASSRISPSTDTQYF